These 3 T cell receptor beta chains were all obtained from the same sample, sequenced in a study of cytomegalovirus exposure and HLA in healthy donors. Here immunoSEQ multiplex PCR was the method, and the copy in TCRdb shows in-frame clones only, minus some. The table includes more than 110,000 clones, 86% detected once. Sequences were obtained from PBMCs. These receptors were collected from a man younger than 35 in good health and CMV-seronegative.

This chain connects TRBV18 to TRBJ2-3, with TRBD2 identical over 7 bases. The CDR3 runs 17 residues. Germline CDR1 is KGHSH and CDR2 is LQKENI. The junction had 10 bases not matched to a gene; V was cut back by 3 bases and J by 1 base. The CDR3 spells CASSPIGSRGGTDTQYF. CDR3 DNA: TGTGCCAGCTCACCCATTGGGAGTCGGGGGGGCACAGATACGCAGTATTTT.

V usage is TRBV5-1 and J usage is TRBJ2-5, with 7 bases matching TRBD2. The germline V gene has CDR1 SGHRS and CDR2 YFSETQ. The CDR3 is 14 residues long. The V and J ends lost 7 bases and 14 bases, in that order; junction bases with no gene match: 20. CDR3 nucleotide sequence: TGCGCCAGCTCAAGAGGGCCCATCGCGGGAGAAGCCTACTTC. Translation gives CASSRGPIAGEAYF.

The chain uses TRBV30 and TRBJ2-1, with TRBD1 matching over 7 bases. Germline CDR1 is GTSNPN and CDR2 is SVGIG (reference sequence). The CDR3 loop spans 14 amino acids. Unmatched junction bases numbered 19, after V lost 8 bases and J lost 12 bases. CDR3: CAVPRRTGSLGQFF. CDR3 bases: TGTGCCGTACCCCGGCGGACAGGTTCCTTGGGGCAGTTCTTC.